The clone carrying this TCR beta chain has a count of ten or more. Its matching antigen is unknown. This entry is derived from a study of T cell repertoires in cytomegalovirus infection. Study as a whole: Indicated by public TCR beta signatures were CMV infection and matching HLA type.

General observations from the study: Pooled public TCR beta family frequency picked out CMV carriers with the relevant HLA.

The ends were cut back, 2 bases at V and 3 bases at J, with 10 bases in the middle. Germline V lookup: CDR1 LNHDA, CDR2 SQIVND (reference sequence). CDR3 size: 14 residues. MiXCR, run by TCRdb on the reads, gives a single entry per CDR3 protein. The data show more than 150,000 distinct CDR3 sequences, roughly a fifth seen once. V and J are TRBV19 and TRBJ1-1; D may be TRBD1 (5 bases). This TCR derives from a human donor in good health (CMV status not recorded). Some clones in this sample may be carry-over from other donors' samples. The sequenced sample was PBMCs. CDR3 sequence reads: CASSIMRGDTEAFF. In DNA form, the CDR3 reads TGTGCCAGTAGTATAATGAGGGGTGACACTGAAGCTTTCTTT.